Presented here are 28 T cell receptor beta chains from one specimen sequenced in a study of human T cells and chemical hapten exposure. A single record per CDR3 protein comes from TCRdb applying MiXCR to the RACE reads. The table includes fewer than 140,000 distinct CDR3 sequences, 12% detected once. Time point given: pre-sensitization, week 0. Treatment specified: therapeutic diphenylcyclopropenone sensitization with weekly scalp DPC. Material: whole blood, obtained in connection with sensitization to the hapten diphenylcyclopropenone (DPC). The source is a woman between 45 and 60 years old with alopecia areata. Some clones in this sample may be carry-over from other donors' samples.

This clonotype has just a few counts. The rearrangement links TRBV18 to TRBJ2-3, with D uncertain. The CDR3 spans 16 residues. Trimming removed 0 bases at V and 3 bases at J, with 13 bases between. Germline CDR1 and CDR2: KGHSH and LQKENI. The CDR3 DNA follows: TGTGCCAGCTCACCACCTGGCGCACGAGGAACAGATACGCAGTATTTT. Its translation is CASSPPGARGTDTQYF.

There are a few counts of this clonotype. This sequence joins TRBV7-6 and TRBJ2-5, with D perhaps TRBD1 (5 bases). Germline assignment: CDR1 SGHVS and CDR2 FNYEAQ. This CDR3 has 15 residues. Trimming took off 4 bases at V and 4 bases at J, with 16 bases between the two ends. As DNA, the CDR3 is TGTGCCAGCAGCTCAACGAGGACATTTGGAGAGACCCAGTACTTC. Its protein product is CASSSTRTFGETQYF.

This clonotype has just a few counts. This rearrangement joins TRBV5-8 to TRBJ1-1, with D possibly TRBD1 on 5 matching bases. V lost 3 bases to trimming and J lost 8 bases, with 14 bases between them. Germline V gene sequence: CDR1 SGHTS, CDR2 YDEGEE. The CDR3 extends over 13 amino acids. The CDR3 DNA reads TGTGCCAGCAGCTGGACCGGGACGAAAGAAGCTTTCTTT. Residues: CASSWTGTKEAFF.

Only a few counts were recorded for this clonotype. This chain connects TRBV7-9 to TRBJ2-1; 7 bases are a match to TRBD2. The germline CDR1 and CDR2 sequences are SEHNR and FQNEAQ (reference sequence). V shed 1 base, J shed 9 bases, and the junction held 9 bases outside the gene matches. The CDR3 runs 15 residues. Here the CDR3 reads CASSLDASGVFEQFF. Here the CDR3 DNA reads TGTGCCAGCAGCTTAGATGCTAGCGGAGTCTTTGAGCAGTTCTTC.

The chain combines TRBV7-6 with TRBJ1-5, with D possibly matching TRBD1 (5 bases). In germline, CDR1 is SGHVS, CDR2 FNYEAQ. V lost 3 bases and J lost 0, with 9 bases in between. There are 15 residues in the CDR3. CDR3 nucleotides: TGTGCCAGCAGCTTGGGACCCTATAGCAATCAGCCCCAGCATTTT. This codes for CASSLGPYSNQPQHF. The full variable domain, in which reference TRBV7-6 and TRBJ1-5 provide the parts outside the CDR3, is GAGVSQSPRYKVTKRGQDVALRCDPISGHVSLYWYRQALGQGPEFLTYFNYEAQQDKSGLPNDRFSAERPEGSISTLTIQRTEQRDSAMYRCASSLGPYSNQPQHFGDGTRLSIL.

V gene TRBV7-6 combines with J gene TRBJ2-2; no firm D call. Deletions cut 4 bases from V and 1 base from J, with 4 bases between. This CDR3 is built from 13 residues. Germline V lookup: CDR1 SGHVS, CDR2 FNYEAQ. The CDR3 nucleotides are TGTGCCAGCAGCTCCGGGAACACCGGGGAGCTGTTTTTT. Its protein product is CASSSGNTGELFF.

The rearrangement links TRBV5-1 to TRBJ2-4; D unresolved. Germline V gene data show CDR1 as SGHRS and CDR2 as YFSETQ. Trimming pared 7 bases from V and 12 bases from J, leaving 17 bases between. The CDR3 consists of 12 residues. CDR3 in DNA: TGCGCCAGCCGAGACGACCCCGGGCCTCAGTACTTC. It translates to CASRDDPGPQYF.

This clonotype was seen many times. This rearrangement joins TRBV18 to TRBJ1-1; no clear D gene. The CDR3 loop spans 13 amino acids. Germline loops: CDR1 KGHSH, CDR2 LQKENI. V lost 3 bases and J lost 1, with 6 bases in between. CDR3: CASSPAENTEAFF. The CDR3, as DNA: TGTGCCAGCTCACCGGCGGAGAACACTGAAGCTTTCTTT.

In its sample, this clonotype was seen a few times. This sequence joins TRBV6-6 and TRBJ1-1, with 7 positions matching TRBD1. Germline trimming cut 5 bases from V and 1 base from J; bases unmatched to any gene: 7. The CDR3 length is 15 residues. The germline V gene encodes CDR1 MNHNY and CDR2 SVGAGI (reference sequence). The chain's CDR3 is CASSTRQGWNTEAFF. The CDR3 DNA sequence: TGTGCCAGCAGTACTAGACAGGGCTGGAACACTGAAGCTTTCTTT.

This clonotype was recorded a few times. V is TRBV5-8 and J is TRBJ1-2; a weak D match, TRBD1 (6 bases). Trimming took 6 bases from V and 4 from J, leaving 22 bases between them. The CDR3 is 16 amino acids. From germline, CDR1 is SGHTS and CDR2 YDEGEE. CDR3 amino acids: CASTTQNQGPIYGYTF. The CDR3 DNA reads as TGTGCCAGCACGACCCAAAACCAGGGGCCGATCTATGGCTACACCTTC.

In this sample, this clonotype turned up a few times. The chain carries TRBV4-3 and TRBJ2-7; TRBD1 matches at 7 bases. The germline CDR1 and CDR2 sequences are LGHNA and YSLEER. Trimming at V came to 4 bases and at J to 5 bases, leaving 5 bases not matched to a gene. The CDR3 spans 13 residues. The CDR3 spells CASSPTGFDEQYF. DNA for the CDR3: TGCGCCAGCAGCCCGACAGGGTTCGACGAGCAGTACTTC.

This clonotype turned up a few times. The genes are TRBV6-5 and TRBJ2-6; TRBD1 matches at 9 bases. The CDR3 consists of 19 residues. The ends lost 1 base at V and 2 bases at J; junction bases unmatched: 9. Looked up from germline, CDR1 is MNHEY and CDR2 is SVGAGI. For the CDR3, the DNA is TGTGCCAGCAGTTACTATCCGGGACAGGGTTCCCCTGGGGCCAACGTCCTGACTTTC. It codes for CASSYYPGQGSPGANVLTF.

This clonotype was observed at least ten times. This chain links TRBV19 with TRBJ1-5, with D unresolved. Trimming pared 1 base from V and 8 bases from J, leaving 12 bases between. The CDR3 loop spans 14 amino acids. Per the germline V gene, CDR1 is LNHDA and CDR2 is SQIVND (reference sequence). This CDR3 is CASSIASPGEPQHF. CDR3 bases: TGTGCCAGTAGTATAGCCTCCCCCGGGGAGCCCCAGCATTTT.

The chain joins TRBV4-1 to TRBJ1-1; the match to TRBD1 covers 7 bases. The junction had 7 bases not matched to a gene; V was cut back by 0 bases and J by 0 bases. CDR1 and CDR2 from the germline V gene are MGHRA and YSYEKL. The CDR3 has 17 amino acids. CDR3 nucleotides: TGCGCCAGCAGCCAAGATCAGGGGGGGTCAATGAACACTGAAGCTTTCTTT. This translates into CASSQDQGGSMNTEAFF.

This clonotype appeared a few times. The V call is TRBV7-2, the J call TRBJ2-5; 10 nucleotides match TRBD2. CDR3 length equals 16 residues. J lost 4 bases, V lost 5 bases, and 10 bases had no gene match. The germline V gene encodes CDR1 SGHTA and CDR2 FQGNSA. The CDR3, as DNA: TGTGCCAGCAGCGTTATAGCGGGGGGCGGACTAGAGACCCAGTACTTC. Protein: CASSVIAGGGLETQYF.

CDR3 bases: TGTGCCAGCAGCGTGGGGGGCGTAAACTACCAAGAGACCCAGTACTTC. It specifies CASSVGGVNYQETQYF. This chain uses TRBV11-2 with TRBJ2-5, with D possibly being TRBD1 or TRBD2 (6 bases each). This CDR3 is built from 16 residues. V lost 5 bases to trimming and J lost 0 bases, with 16 bases between them. Germline V gene sequence: CDR1 SGHAT, CDR2 FQNNGV.

J is TRBJ2-7 and V is TRBV7-9, with D unresolved. Germline CDR1 and CDR2: SEHNR and FQNEAQ (reference sequence). This CDR3 comprises 12 residues. The V end lost 8 bases, the J end lost 0 bases, and 8 bases lay between the germline ends. The CDR3: CASGRHSYEQYF. The CDR3 nucleotides are TGTGCCAGCGGCCGGCACTCCTACGAGCAGTACTTC.

In its sample, this clonotype was seen many times. The chain combines TRBV7-9 with TRBJ2-5, with a possible D match to TRBD2 (6 bases). CDR1 and CDR2 from the germline V gene are SEHNR and FQNEAQ (reference sequence). Trimming stripped 5 bases from V and 5 bases from J, with 21 bases between. This CDR3 has 16 residues. The CDR3 coding sequence is TGTGCCAGCAGCCCCCAAGCCGGGACTCCCACGGAGACCCAGTACTTC. It encodes CASSPQAGTPTETQYF.

This clonotype was detected many times. The chain links TRBV3-1 to TRBJ2-4; no clear D gene. Germline CDR1 and CDR2: LGHDT and YNNKEL (reference sequence). Trimming removed 0 bases at V and 4 bases at J, with 13 bases between. This CDR3 has 16 amino acids. CDR3 sequence reads: CASSQDRIGLKNIQYF. The CDR3 nucleotides are TGTGCCAGCAGCCAAGATCGAATTGGCCTAAAAAACATTCAGTACTTC.

V is TRBV9 and J is TRBJ1-4; a possible D gene is TRBD1 (6 bases). Germline V gene sequence: CDR1 SGDLS, CDR2 YYNGEE. V lost 1 base and J 4 bases, leaving 11 bases between the germline ends. The CDR3 extends over 15 amino acids. The CDR3 nucleotides read TGTGCCAGCAGCGTAACAGGGAGAGATAATGAAAAACTGTTTTTT. Protein: CASSVTGRDNEKLFF.

This chain connects TRBV7-2 to TRBJ2-3; D remains unclear. The V and J ends lost 4 bases and 6 bases respectively, with 11 bases between them. CDR1 SGHTA and CDR2 FQGNSA come from the germline V gene. The CDR3 runs to 13 residues. The CDR3 is CASSSGRGDTQYF. DNA for the CDR3: TGTGCCAGCAGCTCCGGCCGAGGTGATACGCAGTATTTT.

The V and J genes are TRBV10-1 and TRBJ2-1; 11 positions agree with TRBD1. The CDR3 is made up of 15 amino acids. Per germline, CDR1 WNHNN and CDR2 SYGVQD (reference sequence). The V and J ends lost 3 bases and 6 bases, in that order; junction bases with no gene match: 4. Written as DNA, the CDR3 is TGCGCCAGCAGTGATCCCGGGACAGGGGGCAATGAGCAGTTCTTC. This translates into CASSDPGTGGNEQFF.

This clonotype was observed a handful of times. This chain joins TRBV20-1 and TRBJ2-7; D remains ambiguous. Trimming left V 0 bases short and J 3 bases short, with 12 bases between. This CDR3 has 14 residues. CDR1 DFQATT and CDR2 SNEGSKA come from the germline V gene (reference sequence). The CDR3 reads CSARDFGKNYEQYF. CDR3 sequence (DNA): TGCAGTGCTAGAGATTTCGGCAAAAACTACGAGCAGTACTTC.

This clonotype has a handful of counts. The chain recombines TRBV7-2 with TRBJ2-7; tentatively, D is TRBD2 (5 bases). CDR1 SGHTA and CDR2 FQGNSA come from the germline V gene. The CDR3 spans 14 residues. The V and J ends lost 7 bases and 3 bases respectively, with 16 bases between them. For the CDR3, the DNA is TGTGCCAGCACCAAAAGGGAGTGGGGCTACGAGCAGTACTTC. The encoded protein is CASTKREWGYEQYF.

This clonotype was counted between two and nine times. The CDR3 DNA follows: TGTGCCAGCAGGGACGCCTACGAGCAGTACTTC. Its protein is CASRDAYEQYF. The chain has TRBV28 and TRBJ2-7; D is unresolved. The V end was cut by 6 bases, the J end by 2 bases, with 5 bases between. Germline assignment: CDR1 MDHEN and CDR2 SYDVKM. The CDR3 consists of 11 residues. The variable domain in full, with the rest retrieved from reference TRBV28 and TRBJ2-7, is DVKVTQSSRYLVKRTGEKVFLECVQDMDHENMFWYRQDPGLGLRLIYFSYDVKMKEKGDIPEGYSVSREKKERFSLILESASTNQTSMYLCASRDAYEQYFGPGTRLTVT.

This clonotype was recorded a few times. This chain uses TRBV12-2 with TRBJ1-1; no DNA check was done on the table's D call, TRBD1. TRBV12-2 is flagged as a pseudogene. The CDR3 is made up of 13 amino acids. CDR3 nucleotide sequence: TGTGCAAGTCGCTCAGTCGGACAGGCGGCAGCTTTCTTT. The encoded protein is CASRSVGQAAAFF.

This chain links TRBV20-1 with TRBJ2-4; possibly TRBD1 or TRBD2 for D (5 bases each). V lost 4 bases, J lost 8 bases, and 36 bases lay in between. Germline V gives CDR1 DFQATT, CDR2 SNEGSKA (reference sequence). This CDR3 contains 20 residues. CDR3: CSATSWRSTPRGASGDIQYF. CDR3 in DNA: TGCAGTGCTACCTCTTGGCGGTCGACTCCTAGAGGGGCGTCCGGTGACATTCAGTACTTC.

V is TRBV28 and J is TRBJ2-2; D is uncertain. V was trimmed by 8 bases and J by 4 bases, leaving 14 bases between them. CDR1 and CDR2 from the germline V gene are MDHEN and SYDVKM. This CDR3 is built from 14 residues. The CDR3 is CASLAGTVTGELFF. In nucleotides, the CDR3 is TGTGCCAGCCTTGCAGGCACGGTCACCGGGGAGCTGTTTTTT.